A single TCR beta chain is shown here with its context. The source of the sample is a study of blood T cell repertoires in COVID-19. Study background: From the United States, Italy and Spain came samples of acute and convalescent COVID-19. T cells, B-cell-depleted T cells, or PBMCs supplied cDNA or gDNA.

Authors' processing steps: Using reference gene primer amplification, nucleated cell counts were estimated. Measured with immunoSEQ multiplex PCR; TCRdb has only the in-frame clones, and not every one. V, J and clone size derive from that table, while D and trimming were established from the DNA sequence. The repertoire holds around 100,000 clones, roughly 90% seen once, with 6.2% in the top ten. The germline V and J ends were trimmed by 4 bases and 5 bases, with 10 bases remaining between them. This CDR3 comprises 13 residues. Germline loops: CDR1 LGHNA, CDR2 YNFKEQ. The chain is built from TRBV4-2 and TRBJ2-3, with D perhaps TRBD2 (6 bases). Sequenced sample: peripheral blood. The sequence was obtained from a human donor in a cohort sampled during active COVID-19. CDR3 region: CASSPPSVDTQYF. The CDR3, as DNA: TGTGCCAGCAGCCCCCCTAGCGTAGATACGCAGTATTTT.